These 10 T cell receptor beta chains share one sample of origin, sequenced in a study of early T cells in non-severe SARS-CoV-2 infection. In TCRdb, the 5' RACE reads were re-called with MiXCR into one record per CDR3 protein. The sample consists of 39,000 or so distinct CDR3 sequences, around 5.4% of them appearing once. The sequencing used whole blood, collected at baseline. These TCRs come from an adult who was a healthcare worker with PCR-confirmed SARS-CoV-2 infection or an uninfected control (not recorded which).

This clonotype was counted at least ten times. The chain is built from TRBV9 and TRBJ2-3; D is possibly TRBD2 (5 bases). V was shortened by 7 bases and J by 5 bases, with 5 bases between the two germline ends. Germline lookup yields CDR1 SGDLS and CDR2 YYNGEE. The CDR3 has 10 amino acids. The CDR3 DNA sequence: TGTGCCAGCGGGAGAGATACGCAGTATTTT. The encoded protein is CASGRDTQYF.

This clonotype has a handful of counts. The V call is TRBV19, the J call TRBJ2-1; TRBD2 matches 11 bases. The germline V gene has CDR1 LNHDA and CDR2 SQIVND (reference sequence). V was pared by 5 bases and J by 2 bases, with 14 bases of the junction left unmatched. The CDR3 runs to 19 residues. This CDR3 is CASSLMPSGRIGPYNEQFF. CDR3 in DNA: TGTGCCAGTAGTTTGATGCCTAGCGGGAGGATTGGGCCCTACAATGAGCAGTTCTTC.

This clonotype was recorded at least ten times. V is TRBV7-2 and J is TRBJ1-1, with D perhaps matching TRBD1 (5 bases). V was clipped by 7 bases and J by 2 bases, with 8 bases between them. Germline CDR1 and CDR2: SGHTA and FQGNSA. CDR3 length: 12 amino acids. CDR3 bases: TGTGCCAGCACCCAGGGAAACACTGAAGCTTTCTTT. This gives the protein CASTQGNTEAFF.

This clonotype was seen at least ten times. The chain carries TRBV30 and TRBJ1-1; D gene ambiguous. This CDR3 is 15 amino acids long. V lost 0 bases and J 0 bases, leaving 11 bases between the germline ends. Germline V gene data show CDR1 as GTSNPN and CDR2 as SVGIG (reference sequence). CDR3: CAWSVFGQLNTEAFF. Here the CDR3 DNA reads TGTGCCTGGAGTGTATTCGGGCAGCTGAACACTGAAGCTTTCTTT.

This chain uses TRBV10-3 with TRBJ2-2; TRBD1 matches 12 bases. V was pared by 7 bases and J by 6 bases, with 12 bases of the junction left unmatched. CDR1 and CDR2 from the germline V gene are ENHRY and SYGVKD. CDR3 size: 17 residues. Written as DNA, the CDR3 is TGTGCCATCACCAGGGGACAGGGGGCTTATTCCTCCGGGGAGCTGTTTTTT. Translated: CAITRGQGAYSSGELFF.

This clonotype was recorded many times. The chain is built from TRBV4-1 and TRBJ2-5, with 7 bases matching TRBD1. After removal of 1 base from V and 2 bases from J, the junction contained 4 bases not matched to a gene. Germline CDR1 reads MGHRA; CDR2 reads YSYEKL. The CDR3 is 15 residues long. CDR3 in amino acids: CASSQGDRPQETQYF. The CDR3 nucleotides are TGCGCCAGCAGCCAAGGGGACAGACCTCAAGAGACCCAGTACTTC.

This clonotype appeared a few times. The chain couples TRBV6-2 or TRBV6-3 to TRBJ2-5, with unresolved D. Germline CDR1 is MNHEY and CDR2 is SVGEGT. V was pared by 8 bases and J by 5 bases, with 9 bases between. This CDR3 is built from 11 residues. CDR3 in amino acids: CASGLAETQYF. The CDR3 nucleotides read TGTGCCAGCGGGCTCGCGGAGACCCAGTACTTC.

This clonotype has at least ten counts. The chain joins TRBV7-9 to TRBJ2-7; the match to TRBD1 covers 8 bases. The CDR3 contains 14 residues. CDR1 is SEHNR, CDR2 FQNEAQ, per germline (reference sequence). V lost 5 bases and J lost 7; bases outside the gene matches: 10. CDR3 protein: CASSPTGQAQEQYF. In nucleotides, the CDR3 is TGTGCCAGCAGCCCCACGGGACAGGCACAGGAGCAGTACTTC.

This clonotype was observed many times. The CDR3 spells CSARTGTNYGYTF. In nucleotides, the CDR3 is TGCAGCGCACGTACAGGAACTAACTATGGCTACACCTTC. This chain joins TRBV29-1 and TRBJ1-2; possible D gene TRBD1, 5 bases. CDR1 is SQVTM, CDR2 ANQGSEA, per germline. The CDR3 spans 13 residues. With 7 bases removed from V and 0 bases from J, the gap between germline ends came to 12 bases.

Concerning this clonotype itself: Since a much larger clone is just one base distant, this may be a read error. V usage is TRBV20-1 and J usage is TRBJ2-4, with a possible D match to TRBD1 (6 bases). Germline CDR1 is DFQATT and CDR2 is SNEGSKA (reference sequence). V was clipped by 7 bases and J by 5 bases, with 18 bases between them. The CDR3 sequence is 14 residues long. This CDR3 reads CSVSLQGAQNIQYF. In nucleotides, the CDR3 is TGCAGTGTTTCCCTACAGGGTGCCCAAAACATTCAGTACTTC.